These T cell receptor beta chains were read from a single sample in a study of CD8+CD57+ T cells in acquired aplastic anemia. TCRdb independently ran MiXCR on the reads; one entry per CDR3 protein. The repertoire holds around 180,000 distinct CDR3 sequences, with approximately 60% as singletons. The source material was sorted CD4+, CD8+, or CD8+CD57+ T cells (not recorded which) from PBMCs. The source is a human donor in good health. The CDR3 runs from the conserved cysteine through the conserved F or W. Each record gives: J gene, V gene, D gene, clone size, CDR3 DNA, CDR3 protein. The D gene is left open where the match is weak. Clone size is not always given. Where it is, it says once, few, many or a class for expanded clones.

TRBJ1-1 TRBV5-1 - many TGCGCCAGCAGCTTGGTAGGGCTGGGCACTGAAGCTTTCTTT CASSLVGLGTEAFF
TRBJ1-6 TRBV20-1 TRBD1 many TGCAGTGCCCCGCGGCCAGGGGGTATAACCGAAAATTCACCCCTCCACTTT CSAPRPGGITENSPLHF
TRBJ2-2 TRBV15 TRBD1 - TGTGCCACCAGCAGAGGTGGACAGGGATTGACCGGGGAGCTGTTTTTT CATSRGGQGLTGELFF
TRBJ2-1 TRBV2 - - TGTGCCAGCAGTGAAGGGGGGGGCAATTACAATGAGCAGTTCTTC CASSEGGGNYNEQFF
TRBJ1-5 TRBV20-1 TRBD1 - TGCAGTGCTAAAGTTTGGGACAGGGGGAGCAATCAGCCCCAGCATTTT CSAKVWDRGSNQPQHF
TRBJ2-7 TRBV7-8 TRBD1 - TGTGCCAGCAGCTCCGATTCCTCCGGGACAGGTACCTACGAGCAGTACTTC CASSSDSSGTGTYEQYF
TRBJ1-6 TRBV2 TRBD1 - TGTGCCACCAGTGAGAAGGGGGCCCCCTATAATTCACCCCTCCACTTT CATSEKGAPYNSPLHF
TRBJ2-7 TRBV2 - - TGTGCCAGCAGTGAATGGGCAGGGGTTGGCCACGAGCAGTACTTC CASSEWAGVGHEQYF
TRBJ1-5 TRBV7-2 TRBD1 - TGTGCCAGCAGCTTCAGGGGGGATCAGCCCCAGCATTTT CASSFRGDQPQHF
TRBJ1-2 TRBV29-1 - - TGCAGCGTTGATACCTCACGGGGTGGAGGCTACACCTTC CSVDTSRGGGYTF
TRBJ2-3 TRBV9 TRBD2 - TGTGCCAGCAGCCGGAGGGGAGCGGGGAGCACAGATACGCAGTATTTT CASSRRGAGSTDTQYF
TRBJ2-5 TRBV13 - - TGTGCCAGCAGCTTACACCAGATTCAAGAGACCCAGTACTTC CASSLHQIQETQYF
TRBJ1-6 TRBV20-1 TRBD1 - TGCAGTGTTCGCCGGGACAGAGGAGGAAGTTCACCCCTCCACTTT CSVRRDRGGSSPLHF
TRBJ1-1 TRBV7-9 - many TGTGCCAGCAGCGGCTGGGGCGACCCGAACACTGAAGCTTTCTTT CASSGWGDPNTEAFF
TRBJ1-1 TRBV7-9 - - TGTGCCAGCAGCCCCTCTCGGACGACTGAAGCTTTCTTT CASSPSRTTEAFF
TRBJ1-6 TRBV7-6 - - TGTGCCAGCAGCTGGACCCCGGGACCCAATTCACCCCTCCACTTT CASSWTPGPNSPLHF
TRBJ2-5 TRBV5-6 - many TGTGCCAGCAGCACTCATAGCGGTACAGAAGAGACCCAGTACTTC CASSTHSGTEETQYF
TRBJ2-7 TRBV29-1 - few TGCAGCGTTCCGAACAGAAGCTACGAGCAGTACTTC CSVPNRSYEQYF
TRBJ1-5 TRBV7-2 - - TGTGCCAGCAGCTCCTCAGGGGCAAGGCAGCCCCAGCATTTT CASSSSGARQPQHF
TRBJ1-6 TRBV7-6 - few TGTGCCAGCAGCCCACCGAATTCACCCCTCCACTTT CASSPPNSPLHF
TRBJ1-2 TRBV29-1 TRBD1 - TGCAGCGTTTTCCAGGGGGGTTATGGCTACACCTTC CSVFQGGYGYTF
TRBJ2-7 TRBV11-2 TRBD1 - TGTGCCAGCAGCAAAGGGACAGGGGCTTCAATGGAACCCAGCTACGAGCAGTACTTC CASSKGTGASMEPSYEQYF
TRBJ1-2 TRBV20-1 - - TGCAGTGCTAGAGATCCAAACTATGGCTACACCTTC CSARDPNYGYTF
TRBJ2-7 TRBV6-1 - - TGTGCCAGCAGCTGGGACGGCTCGAGCTCCTACGAGCAGTACTTC CASSWDGSSSYEQYF
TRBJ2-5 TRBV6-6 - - TGTGCCAGCAGCTACACTCAGTTGTACCAAGAGACCCAGTACTTC CASSYTQLYQETQYF
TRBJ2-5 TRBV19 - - TGTGCCAGTAGTGTGGGCCACGGGGAGACCCAGTACTTC CASSVGHGETQYF
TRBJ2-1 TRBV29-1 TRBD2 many TGCAGCGTCGCCGGGACTAGCGGGATATCCTACAATGAGCAGTTCTTC CSVAGTSGISYNEQFF
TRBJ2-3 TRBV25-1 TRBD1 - TGTGCCAGCAGCAGCCGGGACAGGTGGGCAGATACGCAGTATTTT CASSSRDRWADTQYF
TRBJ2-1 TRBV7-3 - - TGTGCCAGCAGCTTAGCGTCAGAGTACAATGAGCAGTTCTTC CASSLASEYNEQFF